The 21 T cell receptor beta chains in this list originate from one sample, sequenced in a study of cytomegalovirus exposure and HLA in healthy donors. The PCR made use of 60 Vbeta and 13 Jbeta primers. Method: immunoSEQ multiplex PCR; TCRdb's copy keeps in-frame clones and lacks some. The data show roughly 98,000 clones, around 67% seen once. Sequenced material: PBMCs. Source of these receptors: a man aged 45-65 years in good health and CMV-seronegative.

CDR3 sequence reads: CASSRAGQASYEQYF. CDR3 nucleotide sequence: TGTGCCAGCAGCAGGGCGGGACAGGCGTCCTACGAGCAGTACTTC. This chain joins TRBV21-1 and TRBJ2-5; the table's D call, TRBD1, has no DNA check behind it. The end of the DNA aligns better with TRBJ2-7, so the J call may be wrong. TRBV21-1 is an annotated pseudogene. This CDR3 has 15 residues.

The rearrangement links TRBV6-5 to TRBJ2-2; 8 nucleotides align to TRBD1. V shed 6 bases, J shed 7 bases, and the junction held 10 bases outside the gene matches. CDR3 length: 15 residues. The germline V gene encodes CDR1 MNHEY and CDR2 SVGAGI. DNA of the CDR3: TGTGCCAGCAGCCAGGACAGGGTTTTATTCGGGGAGCTGTTTTTT. Amino acids: CASSQDRVLFGELFF.

CDR3 nucleotides: TGTGCCAGCAGCCGAGTGCAGGGGAGCTACGAGCAGTACTTC. As protein: CASSRVQGSYEQYF. This sequence joins TRBV7-2 and TRBJ2-5; possible D gene TRBD1, 6 bases. The last part of the DNA fits TRBJ2-7 better; the J call may be wrong. Germline V lookup: CDR1 SGHTA, CDR2 FQGNSA. There are 14 residues in the CDR3.

The chain is built from TRBV6-4 and TRBJ2-2; D is undetermined. The germline gives CDR1 MRHNA, CDR2 SNTAGT. The CDR3 length is 13 residues. The V gene lost 0 bases and the J gene lost 7 bases, with 6 bases spanning the gap. CDR3 in DNA: TGTGCCAGCAGTGACTCGACACACGGGGAGCTGTTTTTT. Protein product: CASSDSTHGELFF.

V and J are TRBV20-1 and TRBJ1-1, with D possibly TRBD1 on 6 matching bases. Germline lookup yields CDR1 DFQATT and CDR2 SNEGSKA (reference sequence). The V end lost 6 bases, the J end lost 8 bases, and 13 bases lay between the germline ends. The CDR3 is 11 residues long. This CDR3 is CSAPRTGEAFF. CDR3 DNA: TGCAGTGCACCAAGAACAGGGGAAGCTTTCTTT.

V gene TRBV19 combines with J gene TRBJ1-4, with D tentatively TRBD1 (6 bases). V was pared by 1 base and J by 2 bases, with 8 bases between. Germline V gene lookup returns CDR1 LNHDA and CDR2 SQIVND (reference sequence). The CDR3 is 15 amino acids. CDR3 DNA: TGTGCCAGTAGTATAGGGACAGCGACTAATGAAAAACTGTTTTTT. Its protein is CASSIGTATNEKLFF.

This chain links TRBV6-5 with TRBJ2-7; D perhaps matches TRBD1 (5 bases). This CDR3 is 11 amino acids long. Germline V gene lookup returns CDR1 MNHEY and CDR2 SVGAGI. V was shortened by 8 bases and J by 4 bases, with 9 bases between the two germline ends. CDR3 DNA: TGTGCCAGCCAGGGCTCTTACGAGCAGTACTTC. Protein: CASQGSYEQYF.

The chain links TRBV19 to TRBJ2-3; the match to TRBD1 covers 7 bases. V trimming: 6 bases; J trimming: 2 bases; junction bases outside the gene matches: 17. Germline assignment: CDR1 LNHDA and CDR2 SQIVND (reference sequence). This CDR3 comprises 18 residues. The CDR3 reads CASSDLAQTGVHTDTQYF. CDR3 sequence (DNA): TGTGCCAGTAGCGACCTCGCTCAAACAGGGGTCCACACAGATACGCAGTATTTT.

V usage is TRBV7-9 and J usage is TRBJ1-2; D uncertain. V lost 1 base and J 10 bases, leaving 13 bases between the germline ends. CDR3 length: 13 residues. In germline, CDR1 is SEHNR, CDR2 FQNEAQ (reference sequence). CDR3 sequence: CASSLDERTYYTF. CDR3 in DNA: TGTGCCAGCAGCTTAGACGAGCGTACCTACTACACCTTC.

The chain uses TRBV6-6 and TRBJ2-7; 10 bases align to TRBD2. The J segment lost 7 bases and the V segment lost 11 bases, leaving 14 bases of the junction unmatched. In germline, CDR1 is MNHNY, CDR2 SVGAGI (reference sequence). This CDR3 is 14 amino acids long. The CDR3 region is CASQPPSGRREQYF. DNA of the CDR3: TGTGCCTCACAACCCCCTAGCGGGAGACGGGAGCAGTACTTC.

V and J are TRBV19 and TRBJ1-4, with 8 bases aligning to TRBD1. Germline lookup yields CDR1 LNHDA and CDR2 SQIVND (reference sequence). CDR3 length: 16 residues. V lost 5 bases, J lost 8 bases, and 13 bases stayed unmatched. The chain's CDR3 is CASSWSGTGSNEKLFF. The CDR3 coding sequence is TGTGCCAGTAGTTGGTCCGGGACAGGATCCAACGAAAAACTGTTTTTT.

V gene TRBV2 combines with J gene TRBJ2-5; 7 nucleotides line up with TRBD1. Germline V gives CDR1 SNHLY, CDR2 FYNNEI. V gave up 5 bases and J gave up 2 bases; unmatched junction bases: 5. The CDR3 is made up of 14 amino acids. The CDR3 DNA is TGTGCCAGCAGTTCCCAGGGGGAGCAAGAGACCCAGTACTTC. This codes for CASSSQGEQETQYF. Complete variable domain (other parts from reference TRBV2 and TRBJ2-5): EPEVTQTPSHQVTQMGQEVILRCVPISNHLYFYWYRQILGQKVEFLVSFYNNEISEKSEIFDDQFSVERPDGSNFTLKIRSTKLEDSAMYFCASSSQGEQETQYFGPGTRLLVL.

The V call is TRBV29-1, the J call TRBJ2-3; 8 bases map to TRBD2. The V gene's germline CDR1 is SQVTM and CDR2 ANQGSEA. V lost 1 base, J lost 6 bases, and 9 bases stayed unmatched. CDR3 length: 15 residues. The CDR3 DNA follows: TGCAGCGTTGAAGGACCAGCGGGAGTGGCGGATACGCAGTATTTT. It codes for CSVEGPAGVADTQYF.

The chain combines TRBV11-2 with TRBJ2-1, with 15 bases lining up with TRBD2. The CDR3 sequence is 13 residues long. Germline V lookup: CDR1 SGHAT, CDR2 FQNNGV. Trimming at V came to 6 bases and at J to 10 bases, leaving 1 base not matched to a gene. The CDR3 DNA is TGTGCCAGCAGAGGACTAGCGGGGGGGGAGCAGTTCTTC. Translation gives CASRGLAGGEQFF.

This clone came up a few times. The chain has TRBV4-2 and TRBJ1-2; 11 positions agree with TRBD1. Trimming cost V 4 bases and J 1 base; bases outside gene matches: 5. Germline CDR1 and CDR2: LGHNA and YNFKEQ. CDR3 length: 16 residues. The DNA of the CDR3 is TGTGCCAGCAGCCCCAGGACAGGGGGCATTAACTATGGCTACACCTTC. This translates into CASSPRTGGINYGYTF.

The chain recombines TRBV10-3 with TRBJ2-3, with D possibly matching TRBD2 (7 bases). Per the germline V gene, CDR1 is ENHRY and CDR2 is SYGVKD. The V and J ends lost 5 bases and 5 bases respectively, with 17 bases between them. The CDR3 spans 15 residues. CDR3 protein: CAISPLGGGEDTQYF. Written as DNA, the CDR3 is TGTGCCATCAGTCCCCTGGGGGGGGGCGAAGATACGCAGTATTTT.

The V gene is TRBV6-1, the J gene TRBJ2-5, with unresolved D. V dropped 4 bases and J dropped 5 bases, with 14 bases sitting between them. The germline gives CDR1 MNHNS, CDR2 SASEGT. The CDR3 is 14 amino acids. The CDR3 region has the DNA TGTGCCAGCAGTGTAGTAACGGTCGGGGAGACCCAGTACTTC. This sequence encodes CASSVVTVGETQYF.

This rearrangement joins TRBV7-9 to TRBJ2-7; 11 bases fit TRBD1. Germline lookup yields CDR1 SEHNR and CDR2 FQNEAQ (reference sequence). The V and J ends lost 4 bases and 4 bases, in that order; junction bases with no gene match: 6. The CDR3 spans 15 residues. CDR3 sequence reads: CASSSAGTGGYEQYF. DNA for the CDR3: TGTGCCAGCAGCTCCGCGGGGACAGGGGGATACGAGCAGTACTTC. Drawing the rest from reference TRBV7-9 and TRBJ2-7, the complete variable domain is DTGVSQNPRHKITKRGQNVTFRCDPISEHNRLYWYRQTLGQGPEFLTYFQNEAQLEKSRLLSDRFSAERPKGSFSTLEIQRTEQGDSAMYLCASSSAGTGGYEQYFGPGTRLTVT.

The rearrangement joins TRBV5-6 to TRBJ1-3; a possible D gene is TRBD1 (6 bases). The CDR3 is 17 residues long. Germline CDR1 and CDR2: SGHDT and YYEEEE. Deletions cut 2 bases from V and 1 base from J, with 16 bases between. The CDR3 loop reads CASSFTGRTVSGNTIYF. The CDR3 DNA is TGTGCCAGCAGCTTCACGGGGCGGACAGTATCTGGAAACACCATATATTTT.

The V gene is TRBV21-1, the J gene TRBJ2-3; the table calls TRBD1, which could not be checked here. TRBV21-1 counts as a pseudogene. The CDR3 extends over 17 amino acids. For the CDR3, the DNA is TGTGCCAGCAGCAAGGCCTTTATAAGGCAGGGCACGGATACGCAGTATTTT. Amino acids: CASSKAFIRQGTDTQYF.

V gene TRBV19 combines with J gene TRBJ2-7; 7 positions agree with TRBD1. Germline assignment: CDR1 LNHDA and CDR2 SQIVND (reference sequence). The junction had 2 bases not matched to a gene; V was cut back by 0 bases and J by 0 bases. This CDR3 has 15 residues. The CDR3: CASSIEDRSSYEQYF. In DNA, the CDR3 is TGTGCCAGTAGTATAGAGGACAGGAGCTCCTACGAGCAGTACTTC.